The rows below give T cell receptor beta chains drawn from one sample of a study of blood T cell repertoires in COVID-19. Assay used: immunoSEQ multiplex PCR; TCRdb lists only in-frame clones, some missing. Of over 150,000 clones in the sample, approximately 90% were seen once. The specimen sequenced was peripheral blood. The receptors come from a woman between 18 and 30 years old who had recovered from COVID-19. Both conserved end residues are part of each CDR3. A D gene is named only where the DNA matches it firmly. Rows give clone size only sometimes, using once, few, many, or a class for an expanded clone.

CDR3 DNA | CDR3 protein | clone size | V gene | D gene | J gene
TGTGCCAGTAGTATGTCTAGCGGGAGGCTTTGGGCTAGCACAGATACGCAGTATTTT | CASSMSSGRLWASTDTQYF | . | TRBV19 | TRBD2 | TRBJ2-3
TGCGCCAGCAGTCCGGGACAGAGCTATGGCTACACCTTC | CASSPGQSYGYTF | . | TRBV5-1 | TRBD1 | TRBJ1-2
TGCGCCAGCAGCCAAGGACTAGCGGAAGAGACCCAGTACTTC | CASSQGLAEETQYF | few | TRBV4-1 | TRBD2 | TRBJ2-5
TGTGCCAGCAGGGAAAGGGACAGCAGCACAGATACGCAGTATTTT | CASRERDSSTDTQYF | . | TRBV2 | TRBD1 | TRBJ2-3
TGTGCCAGCAGCACAACGAACCTAGCGGGAGGGTTTTCTGAGCAGTTCTTC | CASSTTNLAGGFSEQFF | . | TRBV9 | TRBD2 | TRBJ2-1
TGTGCCAGTAGACCGGGGACTGCTGGAAACACCATATATTTT | CASRPGTAGNTIYF | . | TRBV19 | . | TRBJ1-3
TGTGCCAGCAGCGACCGGGACAGGGCCCCAGATACGCAGTATTTT | CASSDRDRAPDTQYF | . | TRBV11-3 | TRBD1 | TRBJ2-3
TGTGCCAGTATGGGGGACACCGAAGGTAATGAAAAACTGTTTTTT | CASMGDTEGNEKLFF | . | TRBV19 | . | TRBJ1-4
TGTGCCAGCAGTTTGCAGTGGTCCGGGCAGCCCCAGCATTTT | CASSLQWSGQPQHF | . | TRBV27 | . | TRBJ1-5
TGTGCCAGCAGCCAAGCCAGCGGGGGGAATACGCAGTATTTT | CASSQASGGNTQYF | . | TRBV3-1/TRBV3-2 | TRBD2 | TRBJ2-3
TGTGCCACCAGCATACCCCAGGCCGGGGGTCCAAACAACATTCAGTACTTC | CATSIPQAGGPNNIQYF | . | TRBV15 | . | TRBJ2-4
TGTGCCAGCAGCCCCAGGGAACAGAACACTGAAGCTTTCTTT | CASSPREQNTEAFF | . | TRBV21-1 | . | TRBJ1-1
TGTGCCAGCAGCCAAGATGAGGGACTTTACAATGAGCAGTTCTTC | CASSQDEGLYNEQFF | . | TRBV3-1/TRBV3-2 | . | TRBJ2-1
TGTGCCAGCAGTTACTCGATGCGGGGGAACACTGAAGCTTTCTTT | CASSYSMRGNTEAFF | . | TRBV6-5 | . | TRBJ1-1
TGTGCCAGCAGTTCCAGGAGGTTCGCCGCTTTCTTT | CASSSRRFAAFF | . | TRBV12-3/TRBV12-4 | . | TRBJ1-1
TGCGCCAGCAGCTCGACTAGCGGCTACAATGAGCAGTTCTTC | CASSSTSGYNEQFF | . | TRBV5-1 | TRBD2 | TRBJ2-1
TGTGCCAGCAGCTCCTCCCCCGCGGCGAACACCGGGGAGCTGTTTTTT | CASSSSPAANTGELFF | few | TRBV7-3 | . | TRBJ2-2
TGTGCCAGCAGCGTTCCCGGGACTAGCGGGAGTTCTGAGCAGTTCTTC | CASSVPGTSGSSEQFF | . | TRBV9 | TRBD2 | TRBJ2-1
TGTGCCAGCAGCACGGGGACAGGGACTTCAAGAAAACTGTTTTTT | CASSTGTGTSRKLFF | few | TRBV5-6 | TRBD1 | TRBJ1-4
TGTGCCAGCAGCCCCAGACAGCCGCTTAACGAGCAGTACTTC | CASSPRQPLNEQYF | . | TRBV7-9 | . | TRBJ2-7
TGTGCCAGCTTCTCAGACATGGAAGAGACCCAGTACTTC | CASFSDMEETQYF | . | TRBV3-1/TRBV3-2 | . | TRBJ2-5
TGTGCCAGCAGCCCAGGGACAGGGAAGGGGTACACCATATATTTT | CASSPGTGKGYTIYF | . | TRBV5-4 | TRBD1 | TRBJ1-3
TGTGCCAGCAGCTTTCCGGGACAGGGGGGCCCGAACACTGAAGCTTTCTTT | CASSFPGQGGPNTEAFF | . | TRBV7-9 | TRBD1 | TRBJ1-1
TGTGCCAGCAGCGCCGGACTGAATAGCAATCAGCCCCAGCATTTT | CASSAGLNSNQPQHF | few | TRBV7-9 | . | TRBJ1-5
TGCGCCAGCAGACGCGGACACGCGAACACTGAAGCTTTCTTT | CASRRGHANTEAFF | . | TRBV4-3 | . | TRBJ1-1
TGTGCCAGCCGACAGGGACTTTGGTATGGCTACACCTTC | CASRQGLWYGYTF | . | TRBV6-5 | TRBD1 | TRBJ1-2
TGTGCCAGCTCACCGAGCGGGGACCTGTATGGCTACACCTTC | CASSPSGDLYGYTF | . | TRBV18 | . | TRBJ1-2